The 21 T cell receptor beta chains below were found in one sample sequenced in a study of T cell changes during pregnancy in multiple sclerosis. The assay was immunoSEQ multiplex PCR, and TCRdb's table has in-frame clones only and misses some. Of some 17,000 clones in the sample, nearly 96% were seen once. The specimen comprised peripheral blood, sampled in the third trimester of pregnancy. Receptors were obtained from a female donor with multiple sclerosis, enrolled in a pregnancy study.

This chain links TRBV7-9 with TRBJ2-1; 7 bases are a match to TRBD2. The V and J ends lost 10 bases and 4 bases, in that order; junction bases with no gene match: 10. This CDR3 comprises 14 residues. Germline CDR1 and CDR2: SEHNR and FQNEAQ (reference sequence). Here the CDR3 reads CATRGAGAYNEQFF. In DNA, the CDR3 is TGTGCCACCAGAGGGGCGGGAGCTTACAATGAGCAGTTCTTC. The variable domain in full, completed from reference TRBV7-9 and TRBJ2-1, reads DTGVSQNPRHKITKRGQNVTFRCDPISEHNRLYWYRQTLGQGPEFLTYFQNEAQLEKSRLLSDRFSAERPKGSFSTLEIQRTEQGDSAMYLCATRGAGAYNEQFFGPGTRLTVL.

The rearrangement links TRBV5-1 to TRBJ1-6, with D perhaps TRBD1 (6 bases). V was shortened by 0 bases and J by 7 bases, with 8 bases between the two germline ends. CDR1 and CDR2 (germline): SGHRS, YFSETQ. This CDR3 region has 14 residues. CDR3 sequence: CASSLAQGNSPLHF. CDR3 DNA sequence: TGCGCCAGCAGCTTGGCCCAGGGGAATTCACCCCTCCACTTT.

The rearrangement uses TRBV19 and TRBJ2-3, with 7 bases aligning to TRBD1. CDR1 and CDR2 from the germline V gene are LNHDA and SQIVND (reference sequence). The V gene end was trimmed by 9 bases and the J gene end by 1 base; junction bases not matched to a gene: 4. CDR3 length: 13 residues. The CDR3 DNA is TGTGCCAGCCGGGACAGAGGCACAGATACGCAGTATTTT. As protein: CASRDRGTDTQYF.

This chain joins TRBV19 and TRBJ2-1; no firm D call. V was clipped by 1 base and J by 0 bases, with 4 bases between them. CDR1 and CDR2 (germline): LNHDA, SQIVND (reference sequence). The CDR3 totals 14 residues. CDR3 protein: CASSIGSSYNEQFF. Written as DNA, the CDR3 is TGTGCCAGTAGTATAGGTAGCTCCTACAATGAGCAGTTCTTC.

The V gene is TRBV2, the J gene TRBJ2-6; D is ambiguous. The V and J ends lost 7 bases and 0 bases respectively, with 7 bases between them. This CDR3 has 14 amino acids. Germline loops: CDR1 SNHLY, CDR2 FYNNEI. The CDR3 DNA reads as TGTGCCAGCACCCTATACTCTGGGGCCAACGTCCTGACTTTC. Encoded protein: CASTLYSGANVLTF. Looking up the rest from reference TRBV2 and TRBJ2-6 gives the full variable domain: EPEVTQTPSHQVTQMGQEVILRCVPISNHLYFYWYRQILGQKVEFLVSFYNNEISEKSEIFDDQFSVERPDGSNFTLKIRSTKLEDSAMYFCASTLYSGANVLTFGAGSRLTVL.

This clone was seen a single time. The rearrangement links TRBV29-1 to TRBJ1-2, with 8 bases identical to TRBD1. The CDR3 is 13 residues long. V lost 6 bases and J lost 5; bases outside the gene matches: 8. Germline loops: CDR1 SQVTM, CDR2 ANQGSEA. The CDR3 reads CSVLTQGAYGYTF. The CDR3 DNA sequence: TGCAGCGTACTGACGCAGGGGGCGTATGGCTACACCTTC.

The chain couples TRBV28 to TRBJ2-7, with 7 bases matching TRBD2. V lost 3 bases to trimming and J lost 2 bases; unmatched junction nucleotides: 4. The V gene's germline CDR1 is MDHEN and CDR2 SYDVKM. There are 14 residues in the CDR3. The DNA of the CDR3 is TGTGCCAGCAGTTTCGGGGCGGGAGCCTACGAGCAGTACTTC. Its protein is CASSFGAGAYEQYF.

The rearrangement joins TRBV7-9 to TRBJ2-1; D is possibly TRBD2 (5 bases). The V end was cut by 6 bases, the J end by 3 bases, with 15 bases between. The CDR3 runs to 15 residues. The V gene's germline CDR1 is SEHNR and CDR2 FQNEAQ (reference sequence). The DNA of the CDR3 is TGTGCCAGCAGTTTACCGGGATCCCGCTACAATGAGCAGTTCTTC. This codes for CASSLPGSRYNEQFF.

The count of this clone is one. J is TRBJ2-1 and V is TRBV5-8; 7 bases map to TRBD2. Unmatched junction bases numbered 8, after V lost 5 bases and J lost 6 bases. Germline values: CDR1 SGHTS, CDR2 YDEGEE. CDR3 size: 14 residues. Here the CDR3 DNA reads TGTGCCAGCAGTTCGACTAGCAGCATCAATGAGCAGTTCTTC. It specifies CASSSTSSINEQFF.

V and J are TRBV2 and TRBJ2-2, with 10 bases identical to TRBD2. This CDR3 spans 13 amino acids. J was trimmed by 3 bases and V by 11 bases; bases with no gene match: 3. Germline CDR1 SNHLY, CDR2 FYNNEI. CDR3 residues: CAVLAGYTGELFF. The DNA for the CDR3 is TGTGCCGTACTAGCGGGGTACACCGGGGAGCTGTTTTTT.

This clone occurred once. The CDR3 sequence is CASSLLAGVETQYF. The CDR3 DNA sequence: TGTGCCAGCAGCTTACTAGCGGGGGTAGAGACCCAGTACTTC. The gene calls are TRBV7-2 and TRBJ2-5; TRBD2 matches 10 bases. CDR1 and CDR2 (germline): SGHTA, FQGNSA. The CDR3 totals 14 residues. V dropped 2 bases and J dropped 4; count of bases not matched to a gene: 1. The complete variable domain, with remaining parts taken from reference TRBV7-2 and TRBJ2-5, reads GAGVSQSPSNKVTEKGKDVELRCDPISGHTALYWYRQSLGQGLEFLIYFQGNSAPDKSGLPSDRFSAERTGGSVSTLTIQRTQQEDSAVYLCASSLLAGVETQYFGPGTRLLVL.

CDR3 nucleotides: TGTGCCAGCAGCTTGGAGTCCAGCGCGAATACGCAGTATTTT. It codes for CASSLESSANTQYF. The chain links TRBV7-3 to TRBJ2-3; D remains ambiguous. There are 14 residues in the CDR3. The V end was cut by 3 bases, the J end by 7 bases, with 14 bases between. Germline CDR1 is SGHTA and CDR2 is FQGTGA.

CDR3 DNA sequence: TGTGCCAGCAGCCCTTTGGCGGGAAACTACGAGCAGTACTTC. Protein: CASSPLAGNYEQYF. The chain uses TRBV9 and TRBJ2-7; a possible D gene is TRBD2 (6 bases). Germline V gives CDR1 SGDLS, CDR2 YYNGEE. Trimming removed 4 bases from V and 3 bases from J, with 14 bases in between. The CDR3 sequence is 14 residues long.

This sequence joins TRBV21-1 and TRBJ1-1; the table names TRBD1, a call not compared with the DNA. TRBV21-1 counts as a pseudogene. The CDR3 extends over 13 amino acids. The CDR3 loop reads CASQEGMNTEAFF. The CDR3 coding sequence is TGTGCCAGCCAGGAAGGAATGAACACTGAAGCTTTCTTT.

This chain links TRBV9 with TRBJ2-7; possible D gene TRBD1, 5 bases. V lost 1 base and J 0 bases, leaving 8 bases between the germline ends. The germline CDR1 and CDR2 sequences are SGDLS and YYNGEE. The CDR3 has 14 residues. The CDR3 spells CASSVQGSSYEQYF. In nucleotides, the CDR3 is TGTGCCAGCAGCGTACAGGGCAGCTCCTACGAGCAGTACTTC. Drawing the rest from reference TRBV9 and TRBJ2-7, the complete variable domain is DSGVTQTPKHLITATGQRVTLRCSPRSGDLSVYWYQQSLDQGLQFLIQYYNGEERAKGNILERFSAQQFPDLHSELNLSSLELGDSALYFCASSVQGSSYEQYFGPGTRLTVT.

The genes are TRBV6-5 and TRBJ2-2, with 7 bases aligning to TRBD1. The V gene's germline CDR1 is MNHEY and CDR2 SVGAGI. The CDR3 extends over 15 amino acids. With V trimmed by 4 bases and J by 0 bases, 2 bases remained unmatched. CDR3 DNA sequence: TGTGCCAGCAGTTTGCAGGGGGCGAACACCGGGGAGCTGTTTTTT. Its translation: CASSLQGANTGELFF.

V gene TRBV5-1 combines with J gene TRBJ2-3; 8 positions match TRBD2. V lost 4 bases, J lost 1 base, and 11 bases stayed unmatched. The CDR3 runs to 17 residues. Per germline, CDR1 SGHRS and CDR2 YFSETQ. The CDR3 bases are TGCGCCAGCAGCCCCCGAACTAGCGGCCGAGGCACAGATACGCAGTATTTT. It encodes CASSPRTSGRGTDTQYF. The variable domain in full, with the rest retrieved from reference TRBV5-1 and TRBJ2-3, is KAGVTQTPRYLIKTRGQQVTLSCSPISGHRSVSWYQQTPGQGLQFLFEYFSETQRNKGNFPGRFSGRQFSNSRSEMNVSTLELGDSALYLCASSPRTSGRGTDTQYFGPGTRLTVL.

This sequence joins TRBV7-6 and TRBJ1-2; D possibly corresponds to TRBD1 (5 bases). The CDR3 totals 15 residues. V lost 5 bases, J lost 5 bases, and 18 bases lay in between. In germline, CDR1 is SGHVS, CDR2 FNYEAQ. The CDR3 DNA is TGTGCCAGCAGCCCAAGTCCCCGGGGGGGGTATGGCTACACCTTC. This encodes CASSPSPRGGYGYTF.

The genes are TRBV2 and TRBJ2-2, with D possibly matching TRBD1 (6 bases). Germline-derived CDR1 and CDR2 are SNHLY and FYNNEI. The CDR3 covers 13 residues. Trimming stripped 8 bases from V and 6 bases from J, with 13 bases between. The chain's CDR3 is CASSTGLSGELFF. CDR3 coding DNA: TGTGCCAGCTCAACAGGGTTATCCGGGGAGCTGTTTTTT.

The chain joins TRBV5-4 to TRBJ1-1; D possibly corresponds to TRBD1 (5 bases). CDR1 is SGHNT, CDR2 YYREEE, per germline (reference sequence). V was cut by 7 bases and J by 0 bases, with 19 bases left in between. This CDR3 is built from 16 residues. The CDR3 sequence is CASGGGFNRMNTEAFF. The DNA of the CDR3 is TGTGCCAGCGGGGGGGGGTTCAATCGAATGAACACTGAAGCTTTCTTT.

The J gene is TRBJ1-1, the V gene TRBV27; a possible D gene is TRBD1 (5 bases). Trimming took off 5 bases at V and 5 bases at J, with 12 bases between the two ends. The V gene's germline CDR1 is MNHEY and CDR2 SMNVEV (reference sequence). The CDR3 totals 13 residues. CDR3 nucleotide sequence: TGTGCCAGCAGTCCGACAGCTCTTACTGAAGCTTTCTTT. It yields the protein CASSPTALTEAFF.